This T cell receptor beta chain was sequenced during a study of shared clonotypes between healthy human individuals. In the case of this clone: Its antigen is not known.

Study-wide results and caveats: Among the subsets, naive ones generally showed larger estimated richness than memory ones. Rarefaction curves obtained for sorted subsets showed sequencing incomplete despite large depth.

The table came from immunoSEQ multiplex PCR; TCRdb's copy has only in-frame clones and leaves some out. Of 950,000 to 1,100,000 clones in the sample, 75% are singletons; the top ten hold roughly 1.5%. Material for sequencing was memory CD4+ T cells sorted from blood. Specified subset: CD45RA-negative fraction. This receptor was obtained from a man aged 18 to 35 in good health.

The DNA for the CDR3 is TGCGCCAGCAGTTTCGGACTAGCCGAGACCTTCTACGAGCAGTACTTC. Its translation is CASSFGLAETFYEQYF. This sequence joins TRBV5-1 and TRBJ2-7; 8 nucleotides align to TRBD2. The CDR3 runs 16 residues. Unmatched junction bases numbered 13, after V lost 5 bases and J lost 3 bases. Per germline, CDR1 SGHRS and CDR2 YFSETQ.